This section outlines one TCR beta chain sequence together with its context. Its antigen is still unknown. Donors were systemically healthy Caucasian individuals from Russia aged about 6 to 90 years. The entry originates in a study of blood T cells in healthy people across ages. Overall study results and limits: Long-lived donors had more naive CD4+ cells and higher diversity than aged donors.

Primers used in a second PCR of about 6 to 11 cycles were a sample-barcoded 5' primer and a J-beta primer mix. TCRdb called the 5' RACE reads again in MiXCR, with one record for every CDR3 protein. The table lists 730,000 or so distinct CDR3 sequences, roughly 44% of them singletons. The CDR3 has 15 residues. In germline, CDR1 is SEHNR, CDR2 FQNEAQ (reference sequence). Trimming stripped 5 bases from V and 4 bases from J, with 15 bases between. This chain joins TRBV7-9 and TRBJ2-1; unclear D gene. This clonotype was sampled from a woman in her sixties or seventies in good health. Sequenced material: blood. The CDR3 reads CASSPERLVYNEQFF. In DNA, the CDR3 is TGTGCCAGCAGCCCGGAACGGCTTGTTTACAATGAGCAGTTCTTC.